Below, 13 T cell receptor beta chains from the same sample are listed, as sequenced in a study of shared clonotypes between healthy human individuals (dated by TCRdb to 2020 to 2021). CD8 naive samples consisted of CD45RO-negative cells that were positively selected for CCR7, yielding a CD45RA+CCR7+ population without TemRA cells. Library method: the immunoSEQ multiplex PCR assay. TCRdb obtained this table from immuneACCESS and retained in-frame rearrangements with V and J assigned. These tables miss some clones; where compared with another copy, unresolved V genes account for less than half of the shortfall, and the remainder is unexplained. This sample comprises 450,000 to 700,000 clones, roughly 95% of them detected only once. The ten largest clones add up to 0.11% of the sample. The sequenced sample was naive CD8+ T cells sorted from blood. In light of the paper, this sample's cell subset or site label describes: CD45RA+CCR7+. All receptors come from a woman younger than 45 in good health.

This chain connects TRBV7-2 to TRBJ1-1; no firm D call. The CDR3 sequence is 13 residues long. The V gene's germline CDR1 is SGHTA and CDR2 FQGNSA. V was trimmed by 2 bases and J by 4 bases, leaving 8 bases between them. CDR3 in DNA: TGTGCCAGCAGCTTAAGCCCCGGCACTGAAGCTTTCTTT. It codes for CASSLSPGTEAFF.

The V and J genes are TRBV19 and TRBJ2-2, with 7 bases lining up with TRBD1. CDR3 length: 14 residues. The ends lost 7 bases at V and 3 bases at J; junction bases unmatched: 5. CDR1 is LNHDA and CDR2 is SQIVND in the germline V gene (reference sequence). The CDR3 DNA sequence: TGTGCCAGTATCGACGACAGGGACACCGGGGAGCTGTTTTTT. It translates to CASIDDRDTGELFF.

V usage is TRBV4-1 and J usage is TRBJ2-4, with 9 bases fitting TRBD2. After removal of 1 base from V and 6 bases from J, the junction contained 4 bases not matched to a gene. CDR1 and CDR2 (germline): MGHRA, YSYEKL. The CDR3 consists of 15 residues. CDR3 bases: TGCGCCAGCAGCCAAGTGGCGGGAGGGGGAAACATTCAGTACTTC. The encoded protein is CASSQVAGGGNIQYF.

V and J are TRBV12-5 and TRBJ1-1; a possible D gene is TRBD1 (5 bases). The germline CDR1 and CDR2 sequences are LGHNT and FRNRAP. This CDR3 has 13 amino acids. V dropped 0 bases and J dropped 4 bases, with 6 bases sitting between them. CDR3 residues: CASGLVGATEAFF. The CDR3 DNA follows: TGTGCTAGTGGTTTGGTCGGGGCCACTGAAGCTTTCTTT.

The rearrangement joins TRBV27 to TRBJ2-7; 8 nucleotides match TRBD2. V shed 2 bases and J 3 bases; nucleotides not matched to a gene: 6. Germline V CDR1 and CDR2: MNHEY, SMNVEV (reference sequence). The length of the CDR3 is 15 residues. For the CDR3, the DNA is TGTGCCAGCAGTTTAGAGCTAGCGGGTAACTACGAGCAGTACTTC. Translating gives CASSLELAGNYEQYF.

V gene TRBV29-1 combines with J gene TRBJ2-7, with D perhaps matching TRBD1 (5 bases). The CDR3 is 12 amino acids. The germline V gene has CDR1 SQVTM and CDR2 ANQGSEA. V was clipped by 4 bases and J by 3 bases, with 10 bases between them. CDR3 residues: CSVGERGYEQYF. CDR3 DNA: TGCAGCGTTGGGGAAAGGGGCTACGAGCAGTACTTC.

The J gene is TRBJ1-1, the V gene TRBV20-1; D unclear. The CDR3 is made up of 10 amino acids. V dropped 8 bases and J dropped 3 bases, with 7 bases sitting between them. The germline CDR1 and CDR2 sequences are DFQATT and SNEGSKA (reference sequence). The CDR3, as DNA: TGCAGTACGTGGTACACTGAAGCTTTCTTT. Its protein is CSTWYTEAFF.

The chain combines TRBV10-2 with TRBJ2-7; 13 bases match TRBD2. The CDR3 sequence is 15 residues long. Unmatched junction bases numbered 2, after V lost 2 bases and J lost 4 bases. Per germline, CDR1 WSHSY and CDR2 SAAADI. The CDR3 coding sequence is TGCGCCAGCAGTGAGGGGACTAGCGGGATTTACGAGCAGTACTTC. Amino acids: CASSEGTSGIYEQYF.

V and J are TRBV7-9 and TRBJ1-2; 8 nucleotides line up with TRBD1. The CDR3 loop spans 16 amino acids. CDR1 is SEHNR, CDR2 FQNEAQ, per germline (reference sequence). Trimming removed 2 bases from V and 4 bases from J; junction bases left unmatched: 9. CDR3 sequence: CASSLPLNRGIYGYTF. DNA for the CDR3: TGTGCCAGCAGCTTACCCCTGAACAGGGGGATCTATGGCTACACCTTC.

The chain has TRBV4-1 and TRBJ2-1; a weak D match, TRBD2 (6 bases). CDR1 is MGHRA, CDR2 YSYEKL, per germline. Trimming left V 0 bases short and J 0 bases short, with 12 bases between. CDR3 length: 17 amino acids. CDR3 DNA sequence: TGCGCCAGCAGCCAAGAGCCTAGCGCGAGCTCCTACAATGAGCAGTTCTTC. It yields the protein CASSQEPSASSYNEQFF.

This rearrangement joins TRBV9 to TRBJ1-2; D gene unclear. Germline CDR1 is SGDLS and CDR2 is YYNGEE. V lost 2 bases and J lost 7, with 21 bases in between. This CDR3 is 16 amino acids long. CDR3 DNA sequence: TGTGCCAGCAGCGTCGGGGTGATCGATGAGGCTCTTGGCTACACCTTC. Amino acid sequence: CASSVGVIDEALGYTF.

The chain has TRBV4-1 and TRBJ2-1, with 9 bases fitting TRBD2. The CDR3 length is 14 residues. Germline values: CDR1 MGHRA, CDR2 YSYEKL. V dropped 2 bases and J dropped 8; count of bases not matched to a gene: 4. The CDR3 DNA reads as TGCGCCAGCAGCCAAATTAGCGGGAGTTATGAGCAGTTCTTC. Translation gives CASSQISGSYEQFF.

This clone has only one observation. The chain uses TRBV27 and TRBJ2-3; 9 nucleotides align to TRBD2. The trim removed 0 bases at V and 11 bases at J, leaving 6 bases unmatched. The CDR3 sequence is 14 residues long. CDR1 is MNHEY, CDR2 SMNVEV, per germline (reference sequence). CDR3 sequence reads: CASSLSISGSEQYF. In nucleotides, the CDR3 is TGTGCCAGCAGTTTATCGATTAGCGGGAGTGAGCAGTATTTT.